The next 20 T cell receptor beta chains were all read from a single sample in a study of blood T cell repertoires in COVID-19. The method was immunoSEQ multiplex PCR; TCRdb's version includes in-frame clones alone and lacks a portion of them. Of about 240,000 clones listed, 80% to 90% are singletons. What was sequenced was PBMCs or T cells enriched from blood (not recorded which). These receptors were obtained from a man in his forties who had recovered from COVID-19.

In this sample, this clone turned up once. CDR3 amino acids: CASSLGSYSGNTIYF. CDR3 sequence (DNA): TGTGCCAGCAGCTTAGGGAGCTACTCTGGAAACACCATATATTTT. The chain combines TRBV7-9 with TRBJ1-3; D gene uncertain. Trimming left V 1 base short and J 0 bases short, with 7 bases between. This CDR3 comprises 15 residues. Germline CDR1 SEHNR, CDR2 FQNEAQ (reference sequence). Full variable domain (missing parts from reference TRBV7-9 and TRBJ1-3): DTGVSQNPRHKITKRGQNVTFRCDPISEHNRLYWYRQTLGQGPEFLTYFQNEAQLEKSRLLSDRFSAERPKGSFSTLEIQRTEQGDSAMYLCASSLGSYSGNTIYFGEGSWLTVV.

This sequence joins TRBV6-5 and TRBJ2-7; 11 nucleotides align to TRBD2. Trimming at V came to 5 bases and at J to 2 bases, leaving 5 bases not matched to a gene. The CDR3 sequence is 15 residues long. CDR1 and CDR2 from the germline V gene are MNHEY and SVGAGI. The CDR3 protein is CASSKLAGATYEQYF. In nucleotides, the CDR3 is TGTGCCAGCAGTAAACTAGCGGGGGCCACCTACGAGCAGTACTTC.

The chain links TRBV9 to TRBJ2-1, with 7 bases identical to TRBD1. V was clipped by 2 bases and J by 8 bases; unmatched bases: 13. The CDR3 has 16 amino acids. Germline lookup yields CDR1 SGDLS and CDR2 YYNGEE. Here the CDR3 reads CASSVLPGQMGDEQFF. CDR3 coding DNA: TGTGCCAGCAGCGTCCTCCCGGGACAGATGGGGGATGAGCAGTTCTTC.

The rearrangement uses TRBV28 and TRBJ2-2; TRBD1 might be the D (6 bases). This CDR3 is built from 15 residues. V was pared by 6 bases and J by 4 bases, with 15 bases between. CDR1 and CDR2 (germline): MDHEN, SYDVKM. CDR3 nucleotide sequence: TGTGCCAGCAGCCGTGTCCTAGGGGGCACCGGGGAGCTGTTTTTT. It translates to CASSRVLGGTGELFF.

V is TRBV2 and J is TRBJ2-3, with D possibly being TRBD2 (5 bases). The CDR3 spans 17 residues. V was cut by 1 base and J by 3 bases, with 17 bases left in between. CDR1 is SNHLY, CDR2 FYNNEI, per germline. The CDR3 sequence is CASSEEFPTIFTDTQYF. The CDR3 DNA reads TGTGCCAGCAGTGAAGAGTTTCCGACTATTTTTACAGATACGCAGTATTTT. The variable domain in full, completed from reference TRBV2 and TRBJ2-3, reads EPEVTQTPSHQVTQMGQEVILRCVPISNHLYFYWYRQILGQKVEFLVSFYNNEISEKSEIFDDQFSVERPDGSNFTLKIRSTKLEDSAMYFCASSEEFPTIFTDTQYFGPGTRLTVL.

This clone was seen a single time. The rearrangement joins TRBV9 to TRBJ1-5, with D possibly being TRBD1 (5 bases). The CDR3 consists of 15 residues. Deletions cut 2 bases from V and 3 bases from J, with 12 bases between. Germline V gene lookup returns CDR1 SGDLS and CDR2 YYNGEE. The CDR3 nucleotides read TGTGCCAGCAGCGTGGCGGGGGATGACAATCAGCCCCAGCATTTT. It codes for CASSVAGDDNQPQHF.

The V call is TRBV28, the J call TRBJ1-5; 9 nucleotides align to TRBD1. Germline loops: CDR1 MDHEN, CDR2 SYDVKM. Losses at the gene ends were 2 bases for V and 7 bases for J; bases not matched to a gene: 18. There are 19 residues in the CDR3. The CDR3 coding sequence is TGTGCCAGCAGTTTAGTCGTTGGGTTTGGGACAGGGTTGGACCAGCCCCAGCATTTT. This codes for CASSLVVGFGTGLDQPQHF.

This clone showed up just a few times. V gene TRBV3-1 (or the pseudogene TRBV3-2) combines with J gene TRBJ2-7; tentatively, D is TRBD1 (5 bases). V lost 3 bases and J lost 2, with 8 bases in between. Germline V gene lookup returns CDR1 LGHDT and CDR2 YNNKEL (reference sequence). This CDR3 region has 13 residues. CDR3 nucleotide sequence: TGTGCCAGCAGCCACGCGACAGCCTACGAGCAGTACTTC. Translated, it gives CASSHATAYEQYF.

The rearrangement links TRBV19 to TRBJ2-1; 7 positions agree with TRBD2. With 9 bases clipped from V and 3 bases from J, the junction kept 8 bases outside the gene matches. Germline V CDR1 and CDR2: LNHDA, SQIVND (reference sequence). The CDR3 consists of 14 residues. The CDR3 nucleotides are TGTGCCAGCGGGGAGACTAGCAGCTACAATGAGCAGTTCTTC. Amino acids: CASGETSSYNEQFF.

The CDR3 nucleotides read TGTGCCAGCTCACCCGACCGCAGACAAACCTACGAGCAGTACTTC. It is translated as CASSPDRRQTYEQYF. The V gene is TRBV18, the J gene TRBJ2-7; D call uncertain. Germline loops: CDR1 KGHSH, CDR2 LQKENI. V was cut by 3 bases and J by 2 bases, with 14 bases left in between. The CDR3 is 15 amino acids.

V and J are TRBV11-2 and TRBJ1-1; TRBD1 matches at 8 bases. The germline gives CDR1 SGHAT, CDR2 FQNNGV. CDR3 size: 15 residues. Trimming cost V 3 bases and J 1 base; bases outside gene matches: 4. The CDR3 is CASSFAGGANTEAFF. The CDR3 DNA sequence: TGTGCCAGCAGCTTCGCAGGGGGCGCGAACACTGAAGCTTTCTTT.

The chain uses TRBV11-2 and TRBJ2-1, with D possibly being TRBD1 (6 bases). CDR1 SGHAT and CDR2 FQNNGV come from the germline V gene. CDR3 size: 15 residues. The V end was cut by 1 base, the J end by 4 bases, with 11 bases between. Here the CDR3 DNA reads TGTGCCAGCAGCTTAGGGGGGACAAGTTACAATGAGCAGTTCTTC. This sequence encodes CASSLGGTSYNEQFF.

The chain combines TRBV18 with TRBJ1-2, with 10 bases that match TRBD1. In germline, CDR1 is KGHSH, CDR2 LQKENI. The CDR3 is 15 residues long. V was pared by 2 bases and J by 4 bases, with 4 bases of the junction left unmatched. CDR3 nucleotide sequence: TGTGCCAGCTCACCAAGGGACAGGGGAATCTATGGCTACACCTTC. Translating it yields CASSPRDRGIYGYTF.

J is TRBJ2-2 and V is TRBV2; D is possibly TRBD1 (6 bases). Germline V CDR1 and CDR2: SNHLY, FYNNEI. Trimming took off 5 bases at V and 4 bases at J, with 14 bases between the two ends. The CDR3 consists of 15 residues. The CDR3 coding sequence is TGTGCCAGCAGTTTCGGACAGACAGTCACCGGGGAGCTGTTTTTT. Protein sequence: CASSFGQTVTGELFF.

This clone was seen a single time. The junction differs from germline at one of its ends, possibly a read error. The chain combines TRBV19 with TRBJ1-5, with 10 positions matching TRBD1. The germline V gene encodes CDR1 LNHDA and CDR2 SQIVND (reference sequence). CDR3 length equals 13 residues. CDR3 protein: CASNVVGQGFTLF. As DNA, the CDR3 is TGTGCCAGTAATGTTGTGGGACAGGGGTTTACCCTCTTT.

V is TRBV11-2 and J is TRBJ2-1, with D possibly TRBD2 on 5 matching bases. Germline V gene sequence: CDR1 SGHAT, CDR2 FQNNGV. The CDR3 loop spans 17 amino acids. Trimming pared 2 bases from V and 0 bases from J, leaving 14 bases between. The chain's CDR3 is CASSLRGSGSSYNEQFF. The CDR3 DNA sequence: TGTGCCAGCAGCTTAAGAGGGTCGGGCAGCTCCTACAATGAGCAGTTCTTC.

The V gene is TRBV7-3, the J gene TRBJ2-3; 9 bases map to TRBD2. Losses at the gene ends were 5 bases for V and 3 bases for J; bases not matched to a gene: 9. Germline assignment: CDR1 SGHTA and CDR2 FQGTGA. This CDR3 comprises 16 residues. The DNA of the CDR3 is TGTGCCAGCAGCCCGGTAGCGGGAGTCGGGACAGATACGCAGTATTTT. Amino acids: CASSPVAGVGTDTQYF.

This chain connects TRBV5-1 to TRBJ1-6; the D is unclear. Trimming cost V 0 bases and J 0 bases, with 13 bases left between them. The CDR3 contains 18 residues. The germline gives CDR1 SGHRS, CDR2 YFSETQ. This CDR3 is CASSLDGMGSSYNSPLHF. CDR3 coding DNA: TGCGCCAGCAGCTTGGACGGGATGGGAAGCTCCTATAATTCACCCCTCCACTTT.

The chain combines TRBV10-2 with TRBJ1-1; D unclear. The CDR3 spans 12 residues. The V and J ends lost 3 bases and 4 bases respectively, with 6 bases between them. Germline CDR1 reads WSHSY; CDR2 reads SAAADI. CDR3 protein: CASSDPITEAFF. CDR3 bases: TGCGCCAGCAGTGACCCTATCACTGAAGCTTTCTTT.

In nucleotides, the CDR3 is TGTGCCAGCAGTTATCAGGGGACCCAAGAGACCCAGTACTTC. It encodes CASSYQGTQETQYF. This chain links TRBV28 with TRBJ2-5; D perhaps matches TRBD1 (6 bases). This CDR3 is built from 14 residues. V was shortened by 4 bases and J by 1 base, with 10 bases between the two germline ends. CDR1 is MDHEN and CDR2 is SYDVKM in the germline V gene.